The clone carrying this T cell receptor (beta chain) was recorded at least ten times. The sample originates from a study of T-cell reconstitution after alpha-beta-depleted transplantation in children. Germline V gene lookup returns CDR1 SGHTA and CDR2 FQGTGA. V was cut by 0 bases and J by 7 bases, with 8 bases left in between. This CDR3 has 13 amino acids. Using unique molecular identifiers, the investigators prepared the TCRbeta library. MiXCR, run by TCRdb on the PCR reads, gives a single entry per CDR3 protein. Among hundreds of thousands of distinct CDR3 sequences listed, approximately 11% were seen once.

V is TRBV7-3 and J is TRBJ2-3; D gene unclear. The sample consisted of PBMCs, taken before TCRalphabeta/CD19-depleted stem cell transplant. This sequence was found in a child under two years old with acute myeloid leukemia, due to receive a stem cell transplant. The CDR3 region has the DNA TGTGCCAGCAGCTTAACCAATGGGAATACGCAGTATTTT. Its translation is CASSLTNGNTQYF.